These T cell receptor beta chains were read from a single sample in a study of vaccination and CD4 T cells after COVID-19. TCRdb itself ran the PCR reads through MiXCR, one entry per CDR3 protein. The sample lists approximately 17,000 distinct CDR3 sequences; 70% to 75% were seen once. The antigens of these receptors remain unknown. Material for sequencing was CD4+ T cells from blood, cultured in vitro. The receptor set was obtained from a human donor who had recovered from COVID-19. Both conserved end residues are part of each CDR3. A D gene is named only where the DNA matches it firmly. Only some rows state a clone size, as once, few, many or a class for expanded clones.

CDR3 length: 14
J gene: TRBJ1-4
clone size: -
V gene: TRBV7-9
D gene: -
CDR3 protein: CASSLAQGGEKLFF
CDR3 DNA: TGTGCCAGCAGCTTAGCACAGGGCGGCGAAAAACTGTTTTTT

CDR3 length: 14
J gene: TRBJ2-7
clone size: once
V gene: TRBV6-1
D gene: -
CDR3 protein: CATIHSGEAYEQYF
CDR3 DNA: TGTGCCACCATACACAGTGGTGAAGCCTACGAGCAGTACTTC

CDR3 length: 15
J gene: TRBJ2-2
clone size: -
V gene: TRBV7-2
D gene: TRBD2
CDR3 protein: CASSLSGGPTGELFF
CDR3 DNA: TGTGCCAGCAGCCTGAGCGGGGGGCCCACCGGGGAGCTGTTTTTT

CDR3 length: 19
J gene: TRBJ2-7
clone size: few
V gene: TRBV20-1
D gene: TRBD1
CDR3 protein: CSARSSPGQWRFRAYEQYF
CDR3 DNA: TGCAGTGCTAGGTCCTCTCCGGGACAGTGGAGGTTTCGGGCCTACGAGCAGTACTTC

CDR3 length: 16
J gene: TRBJ2-3
clone size: -
V gene: TRBV20-1
D gene: TRBD2
CDR3 protein: CSAPVRLAGGVDTQYF
CDR3 DNA: TGCAGTGCCCCCGTAAGGCTAGCGGGAGGGGTAGATACGCAGTATTTT

CDR3 length: 15
J gene: TRBJ1-3
clone size: once
V gene: TRBV27
D gene: TRBD1
CDR3 protein: CASRPGQGLGNTIYF
CDR3 DNA: TGTGCCAGCAGACCGGGACAGGGCCTTGGAAACACCATATATTTT

CDR3 length: 13
J gene: TRBJ1-2
clone size: few
V gene: TRBV19
D gene: -
CDR3 protein: CASTSDRSGGYTF
CDR3 DNA: TGTGCCAGTACCTCAGACAGGTCTGGTGGCTACACCTTC

CDR3 length: 16
J gene: TRBJ1-1
clone size: -
V gene: TRBV10-3
D gene: -
CDR3 protein: CAISDLDRTLNTEAFF
CDR3 DNA: TGTGCCATCAGTGATCTGGACAGAACTCTTAACACTGAAGCTTTCTTT

CDR3 length: 14
J gene: TRBJ2-2
clone size: -
V gene: TRBV5-4
D gene: -
CDR3 protein: CASSLAGVTGELFF
CDR3 DNA: TGTGCCAGCAGCTTAGCCGGGGTAACCGGGGAGCTGTTTTTT

CDR3 length: 13
J gene: TRBJ1-3
clone size: -
V gene: TRBV27
D gene: -
CDR3 protein: CATKRAGGNTIYF
CDR3 DNA: TGTGCCACCAAACGGGCGGGTGGAAACACCATATATTTT

CDR3 length: 14
J gene: TRBJ1-5
clone size: few
V gene: TRBV6-2/TRBV6-3
D gene: TRBD1
CDR3 protein: CASSQPGGAQPQHF
CDR3 DNA: TGTGCCAGCAGTCAGCCAGGGGGCGCTCAGCCCCAGCATTTT

CDR3 length: 11
J gene: TRBJ1-2
clone size: -
V gene: TRBV12-3/TRBV12-4
D gene: -
CDR3 protein: CASSPRAGYTF
CDR3 DNA: TGTGCCAGCAGTCCCCGGGCTGGCTACACCTTC

CDR3 length: 13
J gene: TRBJ2-7
clone size: -
V gene: TRBV20-1
D gene: TRBD2
CDR3 protein: CSARKLAGYEQYF
CDR3 DNA: TGCAGTGCTAGAAAGCTAGCGGGTTACGAGCAGTACTTC

CDR3 length: 13
J gene: TRBJ1-1
clone size: -
V gene: TRBV6-1
D gene: -
CDR3 protein: CASRIQGNTEAFF
CDR3 DNA: TGTGCCAGTAGAATACAGGGGAACACTGAAGCTTTCTTT

CDR3 length: 13
J gene: TRBJ2-5
clone size: -
V gene: TRBV6-1
D gene: -
CDR3 protein: CASLYRQQETQYF
CDR3 DNA: TGTGCCAGCTTATACCGACAGCAAGAGACCCAGTACTTC

CDR3 length: 15
J gene: TRBJ2-6
clone size: -
V gene: TRBV12-3/TRBV12-4
D gene: -
CDR3 protein: CASRPTGSGANVLTF
CDR3 DNA: TGTGCCAGCAGACCAACAGGGAGCGGGGCCAACGTCCTGACTTTC

CDR3 length: 15
J gene: TRBJ2-4
clone size: -
V gene: TRBV6-1
D gene: -
CDR3 protein: CASSKNSNAKNIQYF
CDR3 DNA: TGTGCCAGCAGTAAGAATAGTAACGCCAAAAACATTCAGTACTTC

CDR3 length: 14
J gene: TRBJ1-2
clone size: -
V gene: TRBV7-2
D gene: TRBD1
CDR3 protein: CASSLTGGDYGYTF
CDR3 DNA: TGTGCCAGCAGCTTAACAGGGGGCGACTATGGCTACACCTTC

CDR3 length: 14
J gene: TRBJ2-7
clone size: -
V gene: TRBV20-1
D gene: TRBD2
CDR3 protein: CSAPVAGGDYEQYF
CDR3 DNA: TGCAGTGCCCCGGTAGCGGGGGGGGACTACGAGCAGTACTTC

CDR3 length: 13
J gene: TRBJ1-6
clone size: -
V gene: TRBV19
D gene: -
CDR3 protein: CASSIQGGSPLHF
CDR3 DNA: TGTGCCAGTAGTATTCAGGGTGGCTCACCCCTCCACTTT

CDR3 length: 16
J gene: TRBJ1-1
clone size: -
V gene: TRBV7-9
D gene: TRBD1
CDR3 protein: CASSRPGQGPHRDAFF
CDR3 DNA: TGTGCCAGCAGCCGACCGGGACAGGGGCCCCATCGGGACGCTTTCTTT

CDR3 length: 17
J gene: TRBJ2-3
clone size: few
V gene: TRBV7-9
D gene: TRBD2
CDR3 protein: CASSSPGLAGVTDTQYF
CDR3 DNA: TGTGCCAGCAGCTCCCCCGGACTAGCGGGGGTCACAGATACGCAGTATTTT

CDR3 length: 13
J gene: TRBJ1-2
clone size: few
V gene: TRBV25-1
D gene: -
CDR3 protein: CASSEREWGGYTF
CDR3 DNA: TGTGCCAGCAGTGAGCGGGAGTGGGGTGGCTACACCTTC

CDR3 length: 12
J gene: TRBJ2-5
clone size: -
V gene: TRBV7-2
D gene: -
CDR3 protein: CASSLSGETQYF
CDR3 DNA: TGTGCCAGCAGCCTGTCCGGAGAGACCCAGTACTTC

CDR3 length: 13
J gene: TRBJ1-1
clone size: few
V gene: TRBV20-1
D gene: TRBD1
CDR3 protein: CSAGSDRATEAFF
CDR3 DNA: TGCAGTGCAGGATCCGACAGGGCCACTGAAGCTTTCTTT

CDR3 length: 17
J gene: TRBJ2-5
clone size: -
V gene: TRBV7-7
D gene: TRBD1
CDR3 protein: CASSLGGQGFGAETQYF
CDR3 DNA: TGTGCCAGCAGCTTAGGGGGACAGGGGTTCGGGGCGGAGACCCAGTACTTC

CDR3 length: 18
J gene: TRBJ2-2
clone size: once
V gene: TRBV6-5
D gene: -
CDR3 protein: CASSYSHHRDLYTGELFF
CDR3 DNA: TGTGCCAGCAGTTACTCGCACCACCGGGACTTATACACCGGGGAGCTGTTTTTT

CDR3 length: 16
J gene: TRBJ1-6
clone size: few
V gene: TRBV20-1
D gene: TRBD1
CDR3 protein: CSARDRRQGNNSPLHF
CDR3 DNA: TGCAGTGCTAGAGATCGTAGACAGGGTAATAATTCACCCCTCCACTTT

CDR3 length: 14
J gene: TRBJ1-1
clone size: once
V gene: TRBV6-2/TRBV6-3
D gene: -
CDR3 protein: CASSYGGGPTEAFF
CDR3 DNA: TGTGCCAGCAGTTATGGAGGGGGTCCCACTGAAGCTTTCTTT

CDR3 length: 15
J gene: TRBJ2-2
clone size: -
V gene: TRBV10-3
D gene: -
CDR3 protein: CAISARTEGTGELFF
CDR3 DNA: TGTGCCATCAGTGCCCGGACTGAGGGCACCGGGGAGCTGTTTTTT

CDR3 length: 14
J gene: TRBJ2-7
clone size: -
V gene: TRBV20-1
D gene: -
CDR3 protein: CSALRGSGGYEQYF
CDR3 DNA: TGCAGTGCCCTCCGGGGGTCCGGCGGGTACGAGCAGTACTTC

CDR3 length: 15
J gene: TRBJ1-1
clone size: -
V gene: TRBV19
D gene: TRBD1
CDR3 protein: CAVGDRVGLGTEAFF
CDR3 DNA: TGTGCCGTCGGGGACAGGGTGGGTTTGGGCACTGAAGCTTTCTTT

CDR3 length: 13
J gene: TRBJ2-7
clone size: -
V gene: TRBV6-1
D gene: TRBD2
CDR3 protein: CASRTSGFYEQYF
CDR3 DNA: TGTGCCAGCAGGACTAGCGGCTTCTACGAGCAGTACTTC

CDR3 length: 15
J gene: TRBJ2-1
clone size: -
V gene: TRBV7-2
D gene: TRBD2
CDR3 protein: CASSPTSGNYNEQFF
CDR3 DNA: TGTGCCAGCAGCCCTACTAGCGGGAACTACAATGAGCAGTTCTTC

CDR3 length: 13
J gene: TRBJ2-3
clone size: -
V gene: TRBV6-1
D gene: -
CDR3 protein: CASRRESTDTQYF
CDR3 DNA: TGTGCCAGCAGAAGAGAGAGCACAGATACGCAGTATTTT

CDR3 length: 15
J gene: TRBJ2-5
clone size: few
V gene: TRBV27
D gene: -
CDR3 protein: CASSLGQGKQETQYF
CDR3 DNA: TGTGCCAGCAGCCTGGGGCAGGGCAAACAAGAGACCCAGTACTTC

CDR3 length: 15
J gene: TRBJ2-1
clone size: -
V gene: TRBV20-1
D gene: TRBD2
CDR3 protein: CSARDAREGYNEQFF
CDR3 DNA: TGCAGTGCTAGAGATGCCCGGGAGGGTTACAATGAGCAGTTCTTC

CDR3 length: 14
J gene: TRBJ2-7
clone size: -
V gene: TRBV20-1
D gene: TRBD1
CDR3 protein: CSASMDRGLYEQYF
CDR3 DNA: TGCAGTGCCTCTATGGACAGGGGGCTCTACGAGCAGTACTTC

CDR3 length: 13
J gene: TRBJ2-7
clone size: -
V gene: TRBV9
D gene: -
CDR3 protein: CASSPSPGYEQYF
CDR3 DNA: TGTGCCAGCAGCCCCTCTCCGGGTTACGAGCAGTACTTC

CDR3 length: 11
J gene: TRBJ1-2
clone size: -
V gene: TRBV28
D gene: TRBD1
CDR3 protein: CASGTVYGYTF
CDR3 DNA: TGTGCCAGCGGGACAGTCTATGGCTACACCTTC

CDR3 length: 15
J gene: TRBJ2-5
clone size: -
V gene: TRBV10-1
D gene: TRBD1
CDR3 protein: CASSVSRGPTETQYF
CDR3 DNA: TGCGCCAGCAGTGTGTCCAGGGGGCCCACAGAGACCCAGTACTTC

CDR3 length: 13
J gene: TRBJ1-2
clone size: -
V gene: TRBV20-1
D gene: -
CDR3 protein: CSAQAQGYYGYTF
CDR3 DNA: TGCAGTGCTCAAGCTCAGGGATACTATGGCTACACCTTC

CDR3 length: 15
J gene: TRBJ2-7
clone size: -
V gene: TRBV6-1
D gene: TRBD2
CDR3 protein: CASSPWGGQAYEQYF
CDR3 DNA: TGTGCCAGCAGTCCGTGGGGGGGTCAAGCCTACGAGCAGTACTTC

CDR3 length: 14
J gene: TRBJ2-3
clone size: -
V gene: TRBV15
D gene: -
CDR3 protein: CATSGKGLGDTQYF
CDR3 DNA: TGTGCCACCAGCGGGAAAGGGCTTGGAGATACGCAGTATTTT

CDR3 length: 16
J gene: TRBJ2-2
clone size: -
V gene: TRBV11-3
D gene: -
CDR3 protein: CASSLYGERDTGELFF
CDR3 DNA: TGTGCCAGCAGCTTATATGGTGAAAGAGACACCGGGGAGCTGTTTTTT

CDR3 length: 13
J gene: TRBJ2-3
clone size: -
V gene: TRBV19
D gene: -
CDR3 protein: CASSQGTVDTQYF
CDR3 DNA: TGTGCCAGTAGTCAGGGTACCGTAGATACGCAGTATTTT

CDR3 length: 17
J gene: TRBJ2-3
clone size: -
V gene: TRBV5-4
D gene: TRBD1
CDR3 protein: CASSPTPDRVGADTQYF
CDR3 DNA: TGTGCCAGCAGCCCGACCCCGGACAGGGTAGGGGCAGATACGCAGTATTTT

CDR3 length: 14
J gene: TRBJ1-2
clone size: -
V gene: TRBV10-3
D gene: TRBD1
CDR3 protein: CAISETGGRQGYTF
CDR3 DNA: TGTGCCATCAGTGAGACAGGGGGCAGGCAAGGCTACACCTTC

CDR3 length: 16
J gene: TRBJ2-4
clone size: -
V gene: TRBV4-1
D gene: TRBD2
CDR3 protein: CASSLTGGESSNIQYF
CDR3 DNA: TGCGCCAGCAGCCTAACGGGGGGGGAGAGTTCAAACATTCAGTACTTC

CDR3 length: 14
J gene: TRBJ1-6
clone size: -
V gene: TRBV5-1
D gene: TRBD1
CDR3 protein: CASSLLQGQSPLHF
CDR3 DNA: TGCGCCAGCAGCTTGCTACAGGGGCAATCACCCCTCCACTTT

CDR3 length: 17
J gene: TRBJ1-2
clone size: -
V gene: TRBV7-2
D gene: TRBD1
CDR3 protein: CASSTRQGTGRNYGYTF
CDR3 DNA: TGTGCCAGCAGCACTAGGCAGGGGACAGGGCGGAACTATGGCTACACCTTC

CDR3 length: 13
J gene: TRBJ1-3
clone size: -
V gene: TRBV27
D gene: -
CDR3 protein: CASRVRGGNTIYF
CDR3 DNA: TGTGCCAGCAGGGTACGAGGGGGAAACACCATATATTTT